This TCR beta chain originates from a study of high-grade serous ovarian cancer treatment subgroups. Study results and caveats: Clonal relatedness tracked neoantigen level, and by trend copy number and mutation load. Without spatial data, bulk sequencing limits insight into HGSC tumor diversity. Only CDR3 was analyzed; CDR1 and CDR2 were not. Tumors within one patient showed repertoire similarity of roughly 0.1 to 0.85.

Tumor samples were obtained before definitive surgery or chemotherapy. A remark on this clone: Its antigen is still unknown.

Sequenced by immunoSEQ multiplex PCR; TCRdb stores in-frame clones only, minus some. The sample consists of 900 to 1,300 clones, around 82% of them appearing once. This sequence originates from a human donor with high-grade serous ovarian cancer. Sequenced input: tumor tissue.

The CDR3 is CASSSTLGSSPLHF. The CDR3 nucleotides are TGTGCCAGCAGTTCCACACTGGGGAGTTCACCCCTCCACTTT. V gene TRBV6-5 combines with J gene TRBJ1-6, with unresolved D. The V end was cut by 4 bases, the J end by 9 bases, with 13 bases between. Germline CDR1 MNHEY, CDR2 SVGAGI. CDR3 length: 14 amino acids.